Sequencing of this T cell receptor (beta chain) was carried out in a study of Graves' ophthalmopathy and Graves' hyperthyroidism. Other autoimmune diseases, uncontrolled infections, pregnancy or lactation ruled patients out of participation. Amplification of the TCR beta CDR3 regions used RNA transcripts (as template). Amplification began with first-round RT-PCR using HTBI primers, then second-round multiplex PCR was performed. TCRdb re-called the multiplex PCR reads with MiXCR, one entry per CDR3 protein. The sample consists of just over 400,000 distinct CDR3 sequences, around a fifth of them appearing once. CDR1 and CDR2 (germline): MDHEN, SYDVKM. This CDR3 is built from 15 residues. The ends lost 9 bases at V and 4 bases at J; junction bases unmatched: 14. Worth noting for this clonotype: The conserved closing phenylalanine or tryptophan is absent in this CDR3, likely reflecting a read error.

Sequencing was done on a sample of peripheral blood. This TCR was sampled from a woman aged 18-29 years with stable Graves' hyperthyroidism. The chain employs TRBV28 and TRBJ1-2; 7 bases line up with TRBD1. CDR3 residues: CASRADRLSFYGYTS. The CDR3 DNA reads TGTGCCAGTAGAGCGGACAGGCTTTCTTTCTATGGCTACACCTCC.